The entry that follows covers one T cell receptor (beta chain) sequence. Data came from immunoSEQ multiplex PCR; TCRdb stores just in-frame clones and leaves some out. This table has about 120,000 clones, 70% to 90% appearing once. The data are from a study of control samples from healthy donors and cancer patients. The CDR3 contains 15 residues. V dropped 0 bases and J dropped 0 bases, with 9 bases sitting between them. CDR1 and CDR2 from the germline V gene are ENHRY and SYGVKD. This rearrangement joins TRBV10-3 to TRBJ2-7; no reliable D call. The sequenced sample consisted of blood. This receptor was identified in a man between 35 and 55 years old in good health. CDR3 region: CAISESEPLSYEQYF. CDR3 in DNA: TGTGCCATCAGTGAGTCGGAGCCACTCTCCTACGAGCAGTACTTC.